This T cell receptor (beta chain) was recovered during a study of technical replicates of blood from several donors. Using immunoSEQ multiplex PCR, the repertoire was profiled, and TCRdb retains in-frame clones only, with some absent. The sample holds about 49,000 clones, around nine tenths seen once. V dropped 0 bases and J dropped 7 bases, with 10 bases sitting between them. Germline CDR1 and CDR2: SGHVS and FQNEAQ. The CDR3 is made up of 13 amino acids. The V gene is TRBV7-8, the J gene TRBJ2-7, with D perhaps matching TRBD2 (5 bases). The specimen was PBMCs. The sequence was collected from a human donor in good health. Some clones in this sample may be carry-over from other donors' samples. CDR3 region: CASSLAPAGEQYF. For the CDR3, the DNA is TGTGCCAGCAGCTTAGCGCCGGCGGGTGAGCAGTACTTC.